Below are 21 T cell receptor beta chains sequenced from a single sample in a study of shared clonotypes between healthy human individuals. The naive CD8 population came from CD45RO-negative cells selected for CCR7, without terminally differentiated effector memory CD45RA+ cells. Profiling relied on immunoSEQ multiplex PCR, and the TCRdb table lists in-frame clones only, not all of them. This sample carries a few million clones, around 93% of them seen once, and the ten largest clones take 1.5% to 2%. Material: naive CD8+ T cells from PBMCs. Source of these receptors: a man aged 18 to 29 in good health. Some clones in this sample may be carry-over from other donors' samples.

Turning to this clone: This CDR3 is also generated by other DNA sequences in the sample. This rearrangement joins TRBV27 to TRBJ1-1; the D is unclear. The CDR3 runs to 14 residues. Germline values: CDR1 MNHEY, CDR2 SMNVEV (reference sequence). V was trimmed by 2 bases and J by 0 bases, leaving 7 bases between them. CDR3 in amino acids: CASSLNGVNTEAFF. The CDR3 nucleotides read TGTGCCAGCAGTTTAAACGGAGTGAACACTGAAGCTTTCTTT.

The chain has TRBV6-5 and TRBJ1-2; possible D gene TRBD1, 6 bases. V was pared by 5 bases and J by 3 bases, with 16 bases between. Germline CDR1 reads MNHEY; CDR2 reads SVGAGI. CDR3 length equals 15 residues. The chain's CDR3 is CASSPNTGTDYGYTF. CDR3 nucleotides: TGTGCCAGCAGTCCAAACACAGGGACCGACTATGGCTACACCTTC.

V gene TRBV19 combines with J gene TRBJ1-1, with D tentatively TRBD1 (5 bases). CDR1 LNHDA and CDR2 SQIVND come from the germline V gene (reference sequence). V was cut by 6 bases and J by 0 bases, with 11 bases left in between. The CDR3 consists of 14 residues. CDR3 sequence (DNA): TGTGCCAGTAGGGGGAGGGACTTGAACACTGAAGCTTTCTTT. Its translation is CASRGRDLNTEAFF.

This clone was seen a single time. The chain uses TRBV19 and TRBJ1-5; D possibly corresponds to TRBD1 (5 bases). The CDR3 runs to 16 residues. Germline CDR1 is LNHDA and CDR2 is SQIVND (reference sequence). Trimming took off 2 bases at V and 2 bases at J, with 13 bases between the two ends. The CDR3 loop is CASSIFGGVRNQPQHF. The CDR3 DNA sequence: TGTGCCAGTAGTATATTTGGGGGGGTTCGCAATCAGCCCCAGCATTTT.

The chain recombines TRBV12-5 with TRBJ1-1, with TRBD1 as a possible D gene (6 bases). The ends were cut back, 3 bases at V and 1 base at J, with 18 bases in the middle. The CDR3 covers 17 residues. The germline gives CDR1 LGHNT, CDR2 FRNRAP. CDR3 in amino acids: CASGFGGGRLRNTEAFF. The CDR3 nucleotides are TGTGCTAGTGGTTTTGGTGGGGGCCGGCTTAGGAACACTGAAGCTTTCTTT.

V is TRBV10-3 and J is TRBJ1-1; D possibly corresponds to TRBD1 (5 bases). Germline loops: CDR1 ENHRY, CDR2 SYGVKD. Trimming took 6 bases from V and 8 from J, leaving 10 bases between them. The length of the CDR3 is 11 residues. CDR3 DNA sequence: TGTGCCATCAGGGCAGGGTCCGAAGCTTTCTTT. This codes for CAIRAGSEAFF.

The J gene is TRBJ2-5, the V gene TRBV7-9; no clear D gene. In germline, CDR1 is SEHNR, CDR2 FQNEAQ (reference sequence). V lost 4 bases, J lost 4 bases, and 16 bases lay in between. This CDR3 region has 15 residues. The CDR3 reads CASSSNRWPGETQYF. In nucleotides, the CDR3 is TGTGCCAGCAGCTCGAACCGGTGGCCAGGAGAGACCCAGTACTTC. Supplemented by reference TRBV7-9 and TRBJ2-5, the full variable domain reads DTGVSQNPRHKITKRGQNVTFRCDPISEHNRLYWYRQTLGQGPEFLTYFQNEAQLEKSRLLSDRFSAERPKGSFSTLEIQRTEQGDSAMYLCASSSNRWPGETQYFGPGTRLLVL.

V is TRBV29-1 and J is TRBJ2-3; 12 bases match TRBD2. CDR3 length: 14 residues. The J segment lost 4 bases and the V segment lost 8 bases, leaving 7 bases of the junction unmatched. Per the germline V gene, CDR1 is SQVTM and CDR2 is ANQGSEA. The CDR3 bases are TGCAGCTCCCGACTAGCGGGAGTCCCAGATACGCAGTATTTT. Residues: CSSRLAGVPDTQYF.

The rearrangement joins TRBV10-3 to TRBJ1-1; unclear D gene. V was pared by 3 bases and J by 1 base, with 9 bases between. Germline V CDR1 and CDR2: ENHRY, SYGVKD. The CDR3 consists of 14 residues. The DNA for the CDR3 is TGTGCCATCAGTGATTCGACATCGAACACTGAAGCTTTCTTT. Amino acid sequence: CAISDSTSNTEAFF.

CDR3 nucleotide sequence: TGTGCCAGCAGGGACACAGGGATCACTGAAGCTTTCTTT. This codes for CASRDTGITEAFF. The chain uses TRBV7-9 and TRBJ1-1, with a possible D match to TRBD1 (6 bases). The germline gives CDR1 SEHNR, CDR2 FQNEAQ (reference sequence). V dropped 6 bases and J dropped 4 bases, with 12 bases sitting between them. The CDR3 has 13 residues.

The J gene is TRBJ1-2, the V gene TRBV9; D is undetermined. Trimming took 0 bases from V and 6 from J, leaving 9 bases between them. There are 13 residues in the CDR3. Germline assignment: CDR1 SGDLS and CDR2 YYNGEE. CDR3 DNA sequence: TGTGCCAGCAGCGTAGGGGGAATTAATGGCTACACCTTC. Protein product: CASSVGGINGYTF.

V gene TRBV7-9 combines with J gene TRBJ2-1; D may match TRBD1 or TRBD2 (6 bases each). Looked up from germline, CDR1 is SEHNR and CDR2 is FQNEAQ (reference sequence). Trimming shortened V by 4 bases and J by 5 bases, and 15 bases separated the two germline ends. This CDR3 has 15 amino acids. This CDR3 is CASSSRDRRDNEQFF. The DNA for the CDR3 is TGTGCCAGCAGCTCCCGCGACAGGAGGGACAATGAGCAGTTCTTC.

The chain recombines TRBV11-3 with TRBJ1-2; the D is unclear. CDR1 is SGHNT, CDR2 YENEEA, per germline. This CDR3 comprises 17 residues. V shed 4 bases and J shed 3 bases, with 21 bases lying between them. The DNA of the CDR3 is TGTGCCAGCAGCTGCAGGCGAAAAAGAGACAAAGACTATGGCTACACCTTC. Residues: CASSCRRKRDKDYGYTF.

The CDR3 protein is CASSSGGGTEAFF. In DNA, the CDR3 is TGTGCCAGCAGTTCCGGGGGGGGCACTGAAGCTTTCTTT. The rearrangement links TRBV27 to TRBJ1-1; D is perhaps TRBD1 (5 bases). Germline-derived CDR1 and CDR2 are MNHEY and SMNVEV (reference sequence). This CDR3 region has 13 residues. V was cut by 4 bases and J by 4 bases, with 10 bases left in between.

The chain has TRBV7-6 and TRBJ2-1, with TRBD1 matching 8 bases. J was trimmed by 4 bases and V by 3 bases; bases with no gene match: 5. In germline, CDR1 is SGHVS, CDR2 FNYEAQ. This CDR3 is 15 amino acids long. The chain's CDR3 is CASSFGTGPYNEQFF. The CDR3 DNA sequence: TGTGCCAGCAGCTTCGGGACAGGCCCTTACAATGAGCAGTTCTTC.

CDR3: CASRTTSLSHEQYF. The CDR3 bases are TGTGCCAGCCGAACGACTAGCTTAAGCCACGAGCAGTACTTC. The V gene is TRBV27, the J gene TRBJ2-7, with TRBD2 matching 7 bases. This CDR3 has 14 residues. J lost 5 bases, V lost 8 bases, and 12 bases had no gene match. Germline V gives CDR1 MNHEY, CDR2 SMNVEV (reference sequence).

The genes are TRBV30 and TRBJ2-3; D uncertain. The CDR3 spans 18 residues. Germline values: CDR1 GTSNPN, CDR2 SVGIG (reference sequence). With 0 bases removed from V and 2 bases from J, the gap between germline ends came to 21 bases. The CDR3 coding sequence is TGTGCCTGGAGTGTAGACTTTCTTGGGTTCGCTAACACAGATACGCAGTATTTT. It encodes CAWSVDFLGFANTDTQYF.

J is TRBJ1-1 and V is TRBV29-1, with 8 bases aligning to TRBD1. After removal of 4 bases from V and 4 bases from J, the junction contained 5 bases not matched to a gene. This CDR3 comprises 13 residues. Germline CDR1 SQVTM, CDR2 ANQGSEA. CDR3 nucleotides: TGCAGCGTTGGACTCAGGGGGCTCACTGAAGCTTTCTTT. The encoded protein is CSVGLRGLTEAFF.

V and J are TRBV27 and TRBJ1-5; no reliable D call. The CDR3 runs to 14 residues. Germline values: CDR1 MNHEY, CDR2 SMNVEV (reference sequence). Trimming removed 4 bases from V and 6 bases from J, with 13 bases in between. DNA of the CDR3: TGTGCCAGCAGTTCCCTCAGGTCAACTCAGCCCCAGCATTTT. Protein product: CASSSLRSTQPQHF.

This clone was detected only a few times. The chain recombines TRBV29-1 with TRBJ1-1; D unresolved. This CDR3 is built from 12 residues. V was cut by 7 bases and J by 1 base, with 10 bases left in between. Germline V gives CDR1 SQVTM, CDR2 ANQGSEA. CDR3 in amino acids: CSALDPNTEAFF. Written as DNA, the CDR3 is TGCAGCGCCTTAGACCCGAACACTGAAGCTTTCTTT.

The chain combines TRBV6-1 with TRBJ2-7; D unclear. Trimming took 4 bases from V and 6 from J, leaving 16 bases between them. The CDR3 sequence is 14 residues long. In germline, CDR1 is MNHNS, CDR2 SASEGT. The CDR3 sequence: CASSANGLRSEQYF. The CDR3, as DNA: TGTGCCAGCAGTGCTAACGGGCTACGCTCCGAGCAGTACTTC.